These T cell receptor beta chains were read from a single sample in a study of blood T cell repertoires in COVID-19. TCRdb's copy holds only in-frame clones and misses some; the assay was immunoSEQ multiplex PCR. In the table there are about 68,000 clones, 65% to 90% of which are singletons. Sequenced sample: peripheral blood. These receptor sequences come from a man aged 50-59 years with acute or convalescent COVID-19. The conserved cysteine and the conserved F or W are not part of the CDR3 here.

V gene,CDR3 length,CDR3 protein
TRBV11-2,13,ASSLDGATNEKLF
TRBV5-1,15,ASSLFSGTDGNYGYT
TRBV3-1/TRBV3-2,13,ASSRTSGSTDTQY
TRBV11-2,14,ASSPWGQRGKETQY
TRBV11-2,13,ASREVRGRLETQY
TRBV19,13,ASSGGQPKGYGYT
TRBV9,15,ASTLLGGSPGNNEQF
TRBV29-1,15,SVTGTSGAPTYNEQF
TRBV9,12,ASSVGGQDYGYT
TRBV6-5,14,ASSYSWGAGNQPQH
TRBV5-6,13,ASSLGQGMTDIQY
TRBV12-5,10,ASRGSNQPQH
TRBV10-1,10,ASSEFGNEQF
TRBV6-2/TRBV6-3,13,ASSYLTGGAETQY
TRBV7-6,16,ASSLSPLMTANTGELF
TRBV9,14,ASSVVPDISNQPQH
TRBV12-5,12,ASGAGGSGNTIY
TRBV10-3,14,AISEFGPGGQETQY
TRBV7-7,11,ASSSARGETQY
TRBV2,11,ASSEVRGPGYT
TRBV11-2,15,ASSLGPRQDPSYGYT
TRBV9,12,ASSRSDLHYGYT
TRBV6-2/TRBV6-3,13,ASSRSGVARETQY
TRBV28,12,ASSVPDSFNEQF
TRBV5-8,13,ASSFMGGMENIQY
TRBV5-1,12,ASSLGVSNTEAF
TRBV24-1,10,ATSDPTGGYT
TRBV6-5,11,ASRWAHTGELF
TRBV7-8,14,ASSYDSGVSNQPQH
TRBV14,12,ASSPYRDPYGYT
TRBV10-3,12,AISDSGGSYEQY
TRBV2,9,ASRVAERAF